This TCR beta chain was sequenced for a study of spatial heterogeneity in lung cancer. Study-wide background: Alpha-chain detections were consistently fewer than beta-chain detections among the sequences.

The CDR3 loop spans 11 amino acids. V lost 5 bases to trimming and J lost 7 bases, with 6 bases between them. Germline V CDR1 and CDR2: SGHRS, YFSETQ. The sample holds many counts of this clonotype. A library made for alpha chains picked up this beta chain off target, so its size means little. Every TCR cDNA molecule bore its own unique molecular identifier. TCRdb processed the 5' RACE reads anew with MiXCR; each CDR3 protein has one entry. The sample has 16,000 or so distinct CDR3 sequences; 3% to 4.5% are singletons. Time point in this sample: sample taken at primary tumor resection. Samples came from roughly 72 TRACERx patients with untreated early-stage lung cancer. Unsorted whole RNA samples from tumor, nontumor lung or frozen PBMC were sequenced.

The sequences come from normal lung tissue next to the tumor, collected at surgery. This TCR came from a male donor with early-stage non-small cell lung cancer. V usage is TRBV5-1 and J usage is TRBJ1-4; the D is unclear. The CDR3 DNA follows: TGCGCCAGCAGGAGTGGTGAAAAACTGTTTTTT. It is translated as CASRSGEKLFF.